This T cell receptor beta chain was identified during a study of blood T cells in healthy people across ages (dated by TCRdb to the mid-2010s). Notes on the research overall: In model experiments, template switching captured about one uniquely barcoded TCR beta cDNA molecule for every two T cells. The donors were split into four age groups: young (average about 16 years), middle-aged (around 37), aged (about 56) and long-lived (under 90). To avoid experimental bias, donors of different ages were distributed randomly across sequencing lanes. To track age-related changes in TCR beta repertoire diversity, the study relied on deep sequencing normalized with unique cDNA molecular identifiers. For two donors (one aged 18 to 29 and one aged 80 or older), the study analyzed two additional independent replicas of 1 million unique cDNA reads from the same blood draw.

Receptor amplification or capture employed 5' RACE. The sequencer listed for this sample is Illumina HiSeq 2500. A second roughly 6 to 12 cycle PCR used a sample-barcoded 5' primer and a J-beta primer mix. Each TCR beta cDNA molecule received a unique molecular identifier from a template-switch 5' adaptor carrying 12 random nucleotides. At least 2.5 million CDR3-containing paired-end reads were obtained from each sample. All of the RNA was converted into first-strand cDNA using the Mint cDNA synthesis kit, with a TRBC-specific oligonucleotide serving as the primer. Following uracil-DNA glycosylase treatment, a first 18-cycle PCR with universal primers M1SS and BC2_uni_R was performed on all cDNA. Regarding the original processing steps: For normalization, 1 million high-quality reads were randomly selected from each sample, with every read carrying a distinct molecular identifier. Reads with shared molecular identifiers were discarded instead of being binned into consensus sequences. MiTCR, with a Q25 quality threshold and the strictest error-elimination algorithm, was used for CDR3 identification, clonotype clustering and error correction. A nonparametric unseen species model using Euler transformation provided a lower-bound estimate of total TCR beta diversity. TCRdb handled the public reads itself, with Q25 trimming in fastp and clone calling in MiXCR, and kept productive beta chains. Entries are consolidated by CDR3 protein sequence, retaining the most common genes and DNA. It is TCRdb's table, rather than the study itself, that gives the V and J calls and clone size. Here the sample has roughly 790,000 distinct CDR3 sequences; 43% occur a single time. Of the sample, less than 25% is held by the ten largest clones.

This clonotype was detected a few times. Its antigen is not yet known. No much larger clone exists at a distance of one base, and base qualities are not known. Systemically healthy Caucasian individuals from Russia, approximately 39 in total and aged about 6 to 90 years, were included as donors. About 10 milliliters of peripheral blood were collected from each donor into EDTA-treated Vacutainer tubes. Ficoll-Paque density-gradient centrifugation was used to isolate PBMCs, with at least 6.5 million obtained per sample. Total RNA, at least 5 micrograms per sample, was extracted from PBMCs with Trizol reagent. For every donor, flow cytometry on a PBMC aliquot measured the percentage of naive CD45RAhigh/CD27high T cells. Paper-wide results and their limitations: As age increased, observed TCR beta diversity per million T cells dropped in a roughly linear way, and a significant reduction was already evident by age about 40. Total diversity estimates from one million sequenced T cells were considered lower bounds and underestimates. The long-lived group showed more naive CD4+ T cells, fewer expanded clones and increased TCR diversity than the aged group, suggesting age selection. Conclusive comparison of naive and antigen-experienced compartments was prevented by the profiling of bulk unsorted PBMCs. Observed TCR beta diversity correlated strongly with the percentage of naive T cells measured by flow cytometry. Donor CMV infection status was unknown, potentially confounding age-related changes in expanded clonotypes.

V loses 3 bases at its end and J loses 3 bases; junction bases beyond the gene matches: 7. The germline V gene specifies SGHRS as CDR1 and YFSETQ as CDR2. CDR3 length: 15 amino acids, cysteine to phenylalanine. Just the 45-base CDR3 DNA is kept, in frame starting at base 1. In this chain, TRBV5-1 is recombined with TRBJ2-5; 8 of the junction bases match TRBD1. The sequenced sample was blood. This sequence was found in an older woman in good health. The nucleotides are TGCGCCAGCAGCTCGGGACAGGCGAGGGAAGAGACCCAGTACTTC. Its protein reads: CASSSGQAREETQYF.